This TCR beta chain appears in the sequencing data of a study of CD8 T cells in ankylosing spondylitis (dated by TCRdb to about 2017). Regarding the complete study: The study set out to find disease-linked TCR variants by profiling T cell receptor beta repertoires in ankylosing spondylitis patients and healthy donors. Peripheral blood was sampled, and synovial fluid was also collected from ankylosing spondylitis patients. In total, the full study cohort was made up of about 110 healthy donors and more than 20 ankylosing spondylitis patients.

Points the paper makes about the study in general: Some of the motif variants had been reported before in the synovial fluid and blood of reactive arthritis patients, a finding that suggests common disease-initiation mechanisms. The disease-linked clones had a CD8+ phenotype and were found at relatively low frequencies in peripheral blood. A TCR beta motif of eight highly homologous amino acid variants appeared characteristic of blood from ankylosing spondylitis patients. Significant enrichment of the disease-linked clones was reported in matched synovial fluid samples from ankylosing spondylitis patients.

CDR1 and CDR2 were assigned from the germline V gene as SGHAT and FQNNGV. The CDR3 starts with the cysteine, ends with the phenylalanine, and has 18 residues. Only the CDR3 part of the read is kept: 54 bases, read in frame from the first base. Deletion took 8 bases off V and 0 bases off J, with a span of 23 bases between the germline ends. As regards this clonotype: Which antigen it targets is not known. No clone much larger than this one lies a single base away; base qualities are absent.

The instrument given in TCRdb is Illumina HiSeq 2500. Quantitative 5'-RACE with molecular barcodes was the method used to prepare the TCR beta libraries. As for how the authors treated the data: Disease-linked TCR variants were identified with a new computational method built on a probabilistic model of VDJ rearrangement. TCRdb reanalyzed the raw reads on its own, using fastp at Q25 for trimming and MiXCR for clone calling, and kept in-frame beta chains. Duplicate CDR3 protein sequences are folded into a single record with the most common DNA and genes. These V and J calls are TCRdb output, not the study's own analysis. This sample holds 85,000 to 90,000 distinct CDR3 sequences; 25% to 35% were observed only once. Clones ranked in the top ten supply roughly 59% of the sample.

The sample consisted of blood, either unsorted or a sorted T cell fraction (not recorded which). This TCR was recovered from a male donor with ankylosing spondylitis or in good health (not recorded which). The chain was built from TRBV11-2 and TRBJ2-1; the D region possibly corresponds to TRBD2 (5 bases align). Here is the DNA: TGTGCCAGCCTAGGGCCGTCGGTCGGGGTTTCCTCCTACAATGAGCAGTTCTTC. Its protein reads: CASLGPSVGVSSYNEQFF.